These 20 T cell receptor beta chains originate from one sample sequenced in a study of PD-L1 blockade in urothelial cancer. Profiled with immunoSEQ multiplex PCR; TCRdb holds only in-frame clones, not every one. This sample has approximately 30,000 clones, with 80% found just once. The sequencing here drew on PBMCs, taken around atezolizumab (anti-PD-L1) treatment. The source is a man aged 50 or older with urothelial cancer.

V usage is TRBV25-1 and J usage is TRBJ2-7; D perhaps matches TRBD1 (5 bases). Germline CDR1 reads MGHDK; CDR2 reads SYGVNS. This CDR3 is 15 amino acids long. Trimming shortened V by 2 bases and J by 3 bases, and 14 bases separated the two germline ends. CDR3 loop: CASSEGLFQGYEQYF. CDR3 nucleotide sequence: TGTGCCAGCAGTGAAGGGCTCTTCCAGGGCTACGAGCAGTACTTC.

This clone was detected only a few times. The chain employs TRBV19 and TRBJ1-5; 8 nucleotides align to TRBD1. The CDR3 spans 15 residues. CDR1 and CDR2 (germline): LNHDA, SQIVND (reference sequence). V shed 4 bases, J shed 3 bases, and the junction held 5 bases outside the gene matches. In DNA form, the CDR3 reads TGTGCCAGTAGTAGGGGACAGGACGTCAATCAGCCCCAGCATTTT. It is translated as CASSRGQDVNQPQHF.

The chain carries TRBV11-2 and TRBJ1-6, with 8 bases fitting TRBD1. This CDR3 comprises 18 residues. The germline V gene encodes CDR1 SGHAT and CDR2 FQNNGV. With V trimmed by 5 bases and J by 0 bases, 9 bases remained unmatched. The CDR3: CASSPGGQGASYNSPLHF. The DNA of the CDR3 is TGTGCCAGCAGCCCAGGCGGCCAGGGGGCCTCCTATAATTCACCCCTCCACTTT.

The chain carries TRBV6-1 and TRBJ2-7, with D tentatively TRBD1 (6 bases). Germline CDR1 is MNHNS and CDR2 is SASEGT. This CDR3 region has 14 residues. The V gene lost 6 bases and the J gene lost 4 bases, with 16 bases spanning the gap. CDR3 region: CASRTTGSAYEQYF. In nucleotides, the CDR3 is TGTGCCAGCAGAACTACAGGGTCGGCGTACGAGCAGTACTTC.

This clone was counted only a few times. The chain uses TRBV19 and TRBJ2-1; TRBD2 might be the D (7 bases). In germline, CDR1 is LNHDA, CDR2 SQIVND (reference sequence). The CDR3 runs 15 residues. V shed 8 bases and J shed 4 bases, with 18 bases lying between them. CDR3 sequence: CASGAKGGNYNEQFF. In DNA form, the CDR3 reads TGTGCCAGTGGGGCTAAGGGGGGGAATTACAATGAGCAGTTCTTC.

This clone was found a few times. This chain connects TRBV6-5 to TRBJ1-6; D remains ambiguous. Trimming removed 7 bases from V and 2 bases from J, with 9 bases in between. CDR1 MNHEY and CDR2 SVGAGI come from the germline V gene. The CDR3 runs to 14 residues. CDR3 DNA sequence: TGTGCCAGCACCCGCGTGACCTATAATTCACCCCTCCACTTT. This sequence encodes CASTRVTYNSPLHF.

The chain employs TRBV5-1 and TRBJ2-7, with D perhaps TRBD2 (6 bases). The CDR3 is 14 amino acids. The germline gives CDR1 SGHRS, CDR2 YFSETQ. Trimming cost V 5 bases and J 0 bases, with 12 bases left between them. The CDR3 region is CASRVAVSSYEQYF. The CDR3 nucleotides read TGCGCCAGCAGAGTAGCGGTCAGCTCCTACGAGCAGTACTTC.

This chain uses TRBV5-1 with TRBJ2-1; 7 bases line up with TRBD1. CDR1 and CDR2 (germline): SGHRS, YFSETQ. The CDR3 consists of 15 residues. Losses at the gene ends were 4 bases for V and 0 bases for J; bases not matched to a gene: 4. Written as DNA, the CDR3 is TGCGCCAGCAGCCCAGGGGGAAGCTCCTACAATGAGCAGTTCTTC. Its translation is CASSPGGSSYNEQFF.

As concerns this clone: This same CDR3 is encoded by further DNA sequences in the sample. This sequence joins TRBV9 and TRBJ1-1, with D possibly TRBD1 on 6 matching bases. Trimming pared 0 bases from V and 3 bases from J, leaving 12 bases between. The CDR3 sequence is 15 residues long. CDR1 is SGDLS, CDR2 YYNGEE, per germline. CDR3 region: CASSVVGGPDTEAFF. CDR3 nucleotide sequence: TGTGCCAGCAGCGTAGTGGGGGGGCCCGACACTGAAGCTTTCTTT.

This chain links TRBV27 with TRBJ2-2; D unresolved. Germline assignment: CDR1 MNHEY and CDR2 SMNVEV (reference sequence). Trimming stripped 5 bases from V and 8 bases from J, with 6 bases between. CDR3 length: 11 residues. The CDR3 nucleotides are TGTGCCAGCAGTCTCCGGGGGGAGCTGTTTTTT. Its protein is CASSLRGELFF.

This sequence joins TRBV5-4 and TRBJ1-5; D is unresolved. Trimming stripped 0 bases from V and 5 bases from J, with 6 bases between. Germline CDR1 SGHNT, CDR2 YYREEE (reference sequence). The CDR3 length is 13 residues. As DNA, the CDR3 is TGTGCCAGCAGCTTGGCTCCCGATCAGCCCCAGCATTTT. Protein sequence: CASSLAPDQPQHF.

This chain links TRBV2 with TRBJ2-7, with a weak D call TRBD1 (5 bases). The germline V gene has CDR1 SNHLY and CDR2 FYNNEI. There are 14 residues in the CDR3. Trimming pared 1 base from V and 2 bases from J, leaving 9 bases between. The CDR3 loop reads CASSEDGRAYEQYF. In DNA, the CDR3 is TGTGCCAGCAGTGAAGACGGCAGGGCCTACGAGCAGTACTTC.

This chain uses TRBV6-5 with TRBJ2-5; 7 nucleotides match TRBD1. Looked up from germline, CDR1 is MNHEY and CDR2 is SVGAGI. Losses at the gene ends were 4 bases for V and 2 bases for J; bases not matched to a gene: 10. This CDR3 region has 16 residues. Here the CDR3 DNA reads TGTGCCAGCAGTTCCCCAGTGGGACAGAGACAAGAGACCCAGTACTTC. It encodes CASSSPVGQRQETQYF.

The rearrangement links TRBV29-1 to TRBJ2-2, with D unclear. Germline V gene sequence: CDR1 SQVTM, CDR2 ANQGSEA. Trimming shortened V by 5 bases and J by 5 bases, and 6 bases separated the two germline ends. The CDR3 is made up of 11 amino acids. CDR3 DNA: TGCAGCGTTTACGGGACCGGGGAGCTGTTTTTT. It specifies CSVYGTGELFF.

The V gene is TRBV10-2, the J gene TRBJ2-2, with 12 nucleotides matching TRBD2. The CDR3 is made up of 15 amino acids. CDR1 is WSHSY and CDR2 is SAAADI in the germline V gene. V lost 8 bases, J lost 4 bases, and 5 bases stayed unmatched. The CDR3 sequence: CASRETSGSTGELFF. Written as DNA, the CDR3 is TGCGCCAGCCGCGAGACTAGCGGGAGCACCGGGGAGCTGTTTTTT.

This clone was detected a few times. This chain connects TRBV19 to TRBJ1-1; TRBD1 is a possible D gene (6 bases). Deletions cut 10 bases from V and 1 base from J, with 13 bases between. CDR3 length equals 13 residues. Germline V gives CDR1 LNHDA, CDR2 SQIVND (reference sequence). The CDR3 DNA follows: TGTGCCACTTCGACAGGTCGGAACACTGAAGCTTTCTTT. The encoded protein is CATSTGRNTEAFF.

CDR3 in DNA: TGTGCCAGCAGCCCGAACAGGGCGAACACTGAAGCTTTCTTT. As protein: CASSPNRANTEAFF. The V and J genes are TRBV7-8 and TRBJ1-1, with D possibly matching TRBD1 (6 bases). The germline CDR1 and CDR2 sequences are SGHVS and FQNEAQ. The CDR3 covers 14 residues. V was clipped by 5 bases and J by 1 base, with 11 bases between them.

This chain joins TRBV29-1 and TRBJ2-7; maybe TRBD1 (5 bases). This CDR3 region has 13 residues. Trimming removed 7 bases from V and 0 bases from J, with 13 bases in between. Germline loops: CDR1 SQVTM, CDR2 ANQGSEA. Written as DNA, the CDR3 is TGCAGCGGACGACAGAGCAGCTCCTACGAGCAGTACTTC. This sequence encodes CSGRQSSSYEQYF.

The CDR3 DNA reads as TGCGCCAGCAGCTGGAACGGGGAGAACACTGAAGCTTTCTTT. Encoded protein: CASSWNGENTEAFF. The rearrangement links TRBV5-1 to TRBJ1-1; no firm D call. The germline V gene encodes CDR1 SGHRS and CDR2 YFSETQ. Trimming pared 3 bases from V and 1 base from J, leaving 10 bases between. This CDR3 is 14 amino acids long.

V gene TRBV27 combines with J gene TRBJ1-2; 8 nucleotides align to TRBD1. The V gene end was trimmed by 4 bases and the J gene end by 7 bases; junction bases not matched to a gene: 14. Germline V CDR1 and CDR2: MNHEY, SMNVEV (reference sequence). The CDR3 has 16 residues. CDR3 in DNA: TGTGCCAGCAGTTCCAGGATGACAGGGGAGGGATTTGGCTACACCTTC. The encoded protein is CASSSRMTGEGFGYTF.